A single sample gave rise to the 14 T cell receptor beta chains below, sequenced in a study of shared clonotypes between healthy human individuals. TCRdb's copy holds only in-frame clones and misses some; the assay was immunoSEQ multiplex PCR. The data contain some 1,100,000 clones, 78% of them singletons. Sequenced sample: memory CD4+ T cells from PBMCs. The subset is: CD45RA-negative fraction. These receptors were collected from a man aged 18 to 29 in good health. Some clones in this sample may be carry-over from other donors' samples.

The sample holds one count of this clone. The chain combines TRBV19 with TRBJ1-2; D may be TRBD1 (6 bases). V shed 5 bases and J shed 8 bases, with 12 bases lying between them. This CDR3 comprises 12 residues. The germline CDR1 and CDR2 sequences are LNHDA and SQIVND (reference sequence). CDR3 coding DNA: TGTGCCAGTAGTGGCAGTCAGGGGGGCTACACCTTC. It codes for CASSGSQGGYTF.

The rearrangement links TRBV27 to TRBJ2-7, with 10 bases that match TRBD1. J was trimmed by 6 bases and V by 6 bases; bases with no gene match: 8. The CDR3 length is 14 residues. The germline V gene encodes CDR1 MNHEY and CDR2 SMNVEV (reference sequence). CDR3 DNA sequence: TGTGCCAGCAGGAACCGGGACAGGGGTGGCGAGCAGTACTTC. It translates to CASRNRDRGGEQYF.

The CDR3 is CASRETGSPEQYF. CDR3 DNA sequence: TGTGCCAGCAGGGAGACAGGGTCCCCCGAGCAGTACTTC. This sequence joins TRBV2 and TRBJ2-7, with 7 bases lining up with TRBD1. The CDR3 has 13 residues. From germline, CDR1 is SNHLY and CDR2 FYNNEI. J gave up 6 bases and V 6 bases, and 8 bases lay outside the gene matches.

The V gene is TRBV30, the J gene TRBJ2-1; 9 positions match TRBD2. Germline CDR1 GTSNPN, CDR2 SVGIG (reference sequence). CDR3 length equals 14 residues. V was clipped by 1 base and J by 15 bases; unmatched bases: 13. The CDR3 DNA is TGTGCCTGGAGTGAAGAGACTAGCGGAGGGGTCGGGTTCTTC. Translating gives CAWSEETSGGVGFF.

The gene calls are TRBV5-1 and TRBJ2-3; no definite D call. With 1 base removed from V and 3 bases from J, the gap between germline ends came to 18 bases. The CDR3 is made up of 17 amino acids. Germline CDR1 reads SGHRS; CDR2 reads YFSETQ. For the CDR3, the DNA is TGCGCCAGCAGCTTGCCTTCGGCGGACCCGGTAACAGATACGCAGTATTTT. Translated: CASSLPSADPVTDTQYF.

This clone appeared a few times. This chain links TRBV27 with TRBJ1-5; tentatively, D is TRBD1 (5 bases). CDR3 size: 16 residues. Trimming removed 0 bases at V and 0 bases at J, with 9 bases between. Germline lookup yields CDR1 MNHEY and CDR2 SMNVEV (reference sequence). CDR3 in amino acids: CASSLSRGHSNQPQHF. The CDR3 coding sequence is TGTGCCAGCAGTTTATCAAGAGGACATAGCAATCAGCCCCAGCATTTT.

The V and J genes are TRBV5-1 and TRBJ2-5, with D possibly being TRBD2 (6 bases). Per the germline V gene, CDR1 is SGHRS and CDR2 is YFSETQ. This CDR3 is 14 amino acids long. Trimming took 7 bases from V and 1 from J, leaving 14 bases between them. CDR3 DNA: TGCGCCAGCTGCCCCGGGACTTGCCAAGAGACCCAGTACTTC. Protein sequence: CASCPGTCQETQYF.

The genes are TRBV28 and TRBJ1-1, with no clear D. The CDR3 has 16 amino acids. Germline V CDR1 and CDR2: MDHEN, SYDVKM. Trimming left V 4 bases short and J 0 bases short, with 15 bases between. The CDR3: CASSSQGRSMNTEAFF. The CDR3 coding sequence is TGTGCCAGCAGTTCACAAGGTCGTTCCATGAACACTGAAGCTTTCTTT.

Comment on this clone: At one end, the junction sequence differs from germline, possibly due to a read error. The chain recombines TRBV6-1 with TRBJ2-7; TRBD1 aligns across 7 bases. The CDR3 totals 14 residues. Germline CDR1 MNHNS, CDR2 SASEGT. The CDR3 sequence: CASGDRDPNYEQYF. The CDR3 DNA sequence: TGTGCCAGCGGTGACAGGGACCCAAACTACGAGCAGTACTTC.

Note on this clone: Other nucleotide sequences in the sample specify the same CDR3. The J gene is TRBJ1-1, the V gene TRBV5-1; 8 bases align to TRBD1. V gave up 1 base and J gave up 4 bases; unmatched junction bases: 3. Germline V gene sequence: CDR1 SGHRS, CDR2 YFSETQ. The CDR3 runs 14 residues. The CDR3 reads CASSLPGQGTEAFF. The CDR3 coding sequence is TGCGCCAGCAGCTTGCCCGGACAGGGCACTGAAGCTTTCTTT.

The V call is TRBV6-1, the J call TRBJ2-7; TRBD2 agrees at 7 bases. The V gene's germline CDR1 is MNHNS and CDR2 SASEGT. CDR3 length: 14 amino acids. V was pared by 7 bases and J by 0 bases, with 6 bases of the junction left unmatched. DNA of the CDR3: TGTGCCAGCATAGTTTCTAGCGGCTCCTACGAGCAGTACTTC. It yields the protein CASIVSSGSYEQYF.

This clone has only a few counts. The rearrangement joins TRBV9 to TRBJ1-3; no clear D gene. Germline V lookup: CDR1 SGDLS, CDR2 YYNGEE. Trimming removed 3 bases from V and 4 bases from J, with 20 bases in between. This CDR3 contains 17 residues. Here the CDR3 DNA reads TGTGCCAGCAGCGCCAACCACCGCCGGGGTTCGGGAAACACCATATATTTT. Encoded protein: CASSANHRRGSGNTIYF.

V and J are TRBV4-1 and TRBJ1-6; tentatively, D is TRBD1 (6 bases). Germline V gene sequence: CDR1 MGHRA, CDR2 YSYEKL. Trimming pared 0 bases from V and 10 bases from J, leaving 16 bases between. This CDR3 comprises 16 residues. Written as DNA, the CDR3 is TGCGCCAGCAGCCAAGAACCCGGGGGCGTATGGTCACCCCTCCACTTT. Protein product: CASSQEPGGVWSPLHF.

This clone was recorded only once. This sequence joins TRBV7-3 and TRBJ2-3; D assignment may be TRBD1 or TRBD2 (5 bases each). Germline CDR1 reads SGHTA; CDR2 reads FQGTGA. V was clipped by 3 bases and J by 0 bases, with 10 bases between them. The CDR3 covers 15 residues. CDR3 amino acids: CASSFTGTSTDTQYF. The CDR3 DNA follows: TGTGCCAGCAGCTTTACCGGGACCAGCACAGATACGCAGTATTTT.